These 13 T cell receptor beta chains were sequenced from one sample in a study of Graves' ophthalmopathy and Graves' hyperthyroidism. CDR3 regions of TCR beta were amplified from RNA transcripts. RT-PCR in the first round used HTBI primers; a second-round multiplex PCR followed. TCRdb re-derived calls from the multiplex PCR reads in MiXCR, one entry per CDR3 protein. The data hold approximately 540,000 distinct CDR3 sequences, with roughly 40% observed a single time. Sequenced input: peripheral blood or thyroid tissue (not recorded which). The receptor source for this set is an adult man with Graves' hyperthyroidism.

A word on this clonotype: Given a much more abundant clone one base away, this may be a read error. A read error is likely, as this CDR3 ends without the conserved phenylalanine or tryptophan. CDR3 nucleotide sequence: TGTGCCAGCAGTGGCAGGGCAGACTACGAGCAGTACCTC. Residues: CASSGRADYEQYL. The J gene is TRBJ2-7, the V gene TRBV10-2; the D gene is possibly TRBD1 (5 bases). Germline values: CDR1 WSHSY, CDR2 SAAADI. The CDR3 has 13 amino acids.

V and J are TRBV29-1 and TRBJ2-7; 8 positions match TRBD1. V shed 3 bases and J 3 bases; nucleotides not matched to a gene: 7. The CDR3 is 14 amino acids. Per the germline V gene, CDR1 is SQVTM and CDR2 is ANQGSEA. In DNA form, the CDR3 reads TGCAGCGTTGAGACGGACAGGGTTGGCTACGAGCAGTACTTC. Residues: CSVETDRVGYEQYF.

J is TRBJ2-7 and V is TRBV20-1; maybe TRBD1 (8 bases). V lost 6 bases, J lost 7 bases, and 25 bases lay in between. The CDR3 contains 15 residues. The V gene's germline CDR1 is DFQATT and CDR2 SNEGSKA (reference sequence). In DNA form, the CDR3 reads TGCAGTGCCTACCGTACAGGGGGGGGCTACAATGAGCAGTACTTC. Protein: CSAYRTGGGYNEQYF.

In this sample, this clonotype turned up many times. This chain connects TRBV20-1 to TRBJ1-6; a possible D gene is TRBD1 (5 bases). Germline V gene sequence: CDR1 DFQATT, CDR2 SNEGSKA (reference sequence). V was shortened by 0 bases and J by 3 bases, with 12 bases between the two germline ends. This CDR3 comprises 16 residues. The CDR3 bases are TGCAGTGCTAGAGATCGTAAGGGGATCTATAATTCACCCCTCCACTTT. Translation gives CSARDRKGIYNSPLHF.

The chain's CDR3 is CSYSPGQTNTEAFF. The CDR3 DNA reads TGCAGTTACTCGCCGGGACAGACCAACACTGAAGCTTTCTTT. The chain joins TRBV29-1 to TRBJ1-1; 7 bases align to TRBD1. The CDR3 contains 14 residues. CDR1 and CDR2 (germline): SQVTM, ANQGSEA.

This clonotype was found once. It may be a read error: a sequence one base away is much more abundant. This CDR3 fails to terminate in the conserved phenylalanine or tryptophan, so it likely reflects a read error. The genes are TRBV7-9 and TRBJ2-5, with a tentative D call TRBD1 (6 bases). This CDR3 is built from 15 residues. Trimming stripped 5 bases from V and 4 bases from J, with 17 bases between. Germline V gives CDR1 SEHNR, CDR2 FQNEAQ (reference sequence). CDR3 amino acids: CASSQDKQGRETQYL. The CDR3 DNA follows: TGTGCCAGCAGCCAGGACAAACAGGGACGAGAGACCCAGTACCTC.

The rearrangement uses TRBV2 and TRBJ2-1, with TRBD2 identical over 11 bases. V gave up 5 bases and J gave up 1 base; unmatched junction bases: 1. Germline values: CDR1 SNHLY, CDR2 FYNNEI. This CDR3 is 15 amino acids long. DNA of the CDR3: TGTGCCAGCAGTATAGCGGGAGGGTCCTACAATGAGCAGTTCTTC. Its translation: CASSIAGGSYNEQFF. Full variable domain (remainder filled in from reference TRBV2 and TRBJ2-1): EPEVTQTPSHQVTQMGQEVILRCVPISNHLYFYWYRQILGQKVEFLVSFYNNEISEKSEIFDDQFSVERPDGSNFTLKIRSTKLEDSAMYFCASSIAGGSYNEQFFGPGTRLTVL.

This clonotype was seen a few times. This sequence joins TRBV7-9 and TRBJ1-1, with 8 positions matching TRBD1. The CDR3 consists of 15 residues. The V gene end was trimmed by 8 bases and the J gene end by 4 bases; junction bases not matched to a gene: 12. Germline loops: CDR1 SEHNR, CDR2 FQNEAQ (reference sequence). CDR3 residues: CASVQSGQGATEAFF. CDR3 DNA sequence: TGTGCCAGCGTCCAATCGGGTCAGGGGGCCACTGAAGCTTTCTTT.

This clonotype has at least ten counts. The chain uses TRBV5-1 and TRBJ2-7, with 8 positions matching TRBD1. Unmatched junction bases numbered 8, after V lost 6 bases and J lost 0 bases. The CDR3 loop spans 15 amino acids. Per the germline V gene, CDR1 is SGHRS and CDR2 is YFSETQ. This CDR3 is CASTSDRGPSYEQYF. The CDR3 bases are TGCGCCAGCACTTCCGACAGGGGCCCCTCCTACGAGCAGTACTTC.

This clonotype was recorded many times. V and J are TRBV10-3 and TRBJ1-1; tentatively, D is TRBD1 (5 bases). From germline, CDR1 is ENHRY and CDR2 SYGVKD. Between the trimmed V and J ends, which lost 2 bases and 3 bases, there was a span of 19 bases. The CDR3 extends over 17 amino acids. The CDR3 reads CAISEDVGGGKYTEAFF. The CDR3 bases are TGTGCCATCAGTGAGGATGTTGGGGGGGGAAAGTACACTGAAGCTTTCTTT.

This clonotype was found a few times. No conserved phenylalanine or tryptophan is present at the end of the CDR3, so a read error is the likely explanation. The chain recombines TRBV24-1 with TRBJ1-1; D is uncertain. Deletions cut 7 bases from V and 0 bases from J, with 8 bases between. From germline, CDR1 is KGHDR and CDR2 SFDVKD. The CDR3 has 13 residues. CDR3 residues: CATRGILNTEAFL. The DNA for the CDR3 is TGTGCCACCAGAGGGATTTTGAACACTGAAGCTTTCCTT.

Many counts were recorded for this clonotype. The chain uses TRBV6-5 and TRBJ2-7, with D tentatively TRBD2 (6 bases). Trimming cost V 8 bases and J 2 bases, with 19 bases left between them. CDR1 is MNHEY and CDR2 is SVGAGI in the germline V gene. This CDR3 comprises 15 residues. This chain's CDR3 is CASGGTGTSTYEQYF. The CDR3 nucleotides are TGTGCCAGCGGGGGGACCGGGACGTCAACCTACGAGCAGTACTTC.

V is TRBV20-1 and J is TRBJ2-5; 9 bases align to TRBD2. Germline trimming cut 3 bases from V and 1 base from J; bases unmatched to any gene: 9. This CDR3 spans 16 amino acids. Looked up from germline, CDR1 is DFQATT and CDR2 is SNEGSKA (reference sequence). The CDR3 coding sequence is TGCAGTGCTAGGTATGGCATTAGCGGGGGCCAAGAGACCCAGTACTTC. Translating it yields CSARYGISGGQETQYF.